The clone carrying this TCR beta chain was seen more than once but under ten times. Its matching antigen is unknown. The data were obtained in a study of T-cell memory formation after mild COVID-19. Looking at the study overall: Largely donor-specific TCR clusters were found.

TCRdb processed the 5' RACE reads anew with MiXCR; each CDR3 protein has one entry. The sample has approximately 400,000 distinct CDR3 sequences; roughly 18% are singletons. Whole-study results and caveats: CD4+ contracting clones lay mainly in CM and EM, CD8+ ones in EMRA. The study found balanced CD4/CD8 in clones contracting day 15 to 85 and a CD4+ lean in later expanders.

Germline CDR1 SEHNR, CDR2 FQNEAQ (reference sequence). Trimming removed 5 bases from V and 5 bases from J, with 14 bases in between. CDR3 length equals 14 residues. The sequence derives from a man younger than 30 who had mild COVID-19 (a few samples of this study predate the infection). Cell type and time point are not known. This chain links TRBV7-9 with TRBJ2-3; D gene ambiguous. Sequenced: PBMCs or a T cell subset sorted from them (not recorded which). The CDR3 DNA is TGTGCCAGCAGCCGCATCCGAGCCGGAGATACGCAGTATTTT. Translating gives CASSRIRAGDTQYF.